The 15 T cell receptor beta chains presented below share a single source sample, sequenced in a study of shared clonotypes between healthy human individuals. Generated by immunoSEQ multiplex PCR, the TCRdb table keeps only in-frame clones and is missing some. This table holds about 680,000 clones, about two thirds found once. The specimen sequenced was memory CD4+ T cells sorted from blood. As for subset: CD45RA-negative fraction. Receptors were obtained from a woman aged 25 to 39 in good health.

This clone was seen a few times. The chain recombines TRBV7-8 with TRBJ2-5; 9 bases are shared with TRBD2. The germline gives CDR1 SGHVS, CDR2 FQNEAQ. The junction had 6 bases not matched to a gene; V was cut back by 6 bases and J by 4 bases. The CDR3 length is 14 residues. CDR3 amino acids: CASRHSGSRETQYF. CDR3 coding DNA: TGTGCCAGCAGACATAGCGGGAGTCGAGAGACCCAGTACTTC.

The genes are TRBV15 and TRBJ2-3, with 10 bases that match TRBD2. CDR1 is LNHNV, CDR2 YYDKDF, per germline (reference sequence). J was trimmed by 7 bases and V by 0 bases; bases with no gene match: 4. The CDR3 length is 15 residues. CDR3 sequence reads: CATSRDSGRWNTQYF. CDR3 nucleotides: TGTGCCACCAGCAGAGATAGCGGGAGGTGGAATACGCAGTATTTT.

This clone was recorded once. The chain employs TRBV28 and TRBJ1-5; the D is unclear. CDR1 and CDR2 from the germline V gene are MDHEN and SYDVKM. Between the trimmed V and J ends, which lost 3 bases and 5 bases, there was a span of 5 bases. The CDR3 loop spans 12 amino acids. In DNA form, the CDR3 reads TGTGCCAGCAGTTTGATATATCAGCCCCAGCATTTT. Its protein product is CASSLIYQPQHF.

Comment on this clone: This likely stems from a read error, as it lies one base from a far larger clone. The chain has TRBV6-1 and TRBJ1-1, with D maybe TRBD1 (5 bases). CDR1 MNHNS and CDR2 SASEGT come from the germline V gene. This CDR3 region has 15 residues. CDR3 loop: CVSSGDSALGAEAFF. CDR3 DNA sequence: TGTGTCAGCAGTGGTGACAGTGCCCTCGGCGCTGAAGCTTTCTTT.

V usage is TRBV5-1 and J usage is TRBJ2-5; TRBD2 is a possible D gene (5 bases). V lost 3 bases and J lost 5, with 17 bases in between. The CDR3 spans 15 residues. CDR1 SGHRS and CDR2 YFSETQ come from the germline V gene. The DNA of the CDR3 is TGCGCCAGCAGCTCTCAAATCACTAGGAGGGAGACCCAGTACTTC. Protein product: CASSSQITRRETQYF.

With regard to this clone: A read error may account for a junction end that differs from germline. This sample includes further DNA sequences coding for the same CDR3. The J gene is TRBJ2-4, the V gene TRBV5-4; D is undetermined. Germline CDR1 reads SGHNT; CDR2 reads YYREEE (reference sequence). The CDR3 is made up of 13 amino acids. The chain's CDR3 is CASSLGAAQPLIF. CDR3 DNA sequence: TGTGCCAGCAGCTTGGGGGCCGCTCAACCATTAATATTT.

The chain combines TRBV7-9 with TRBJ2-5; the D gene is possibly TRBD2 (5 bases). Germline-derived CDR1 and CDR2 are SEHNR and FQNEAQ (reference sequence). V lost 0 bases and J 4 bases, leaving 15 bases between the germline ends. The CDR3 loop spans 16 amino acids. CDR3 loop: CASSLAVEGRGETQYF. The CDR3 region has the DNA TGTGCCAGCAGCTTAGCGGTAGAGGGCCGGGGAGAGACCCAGTACTTC.

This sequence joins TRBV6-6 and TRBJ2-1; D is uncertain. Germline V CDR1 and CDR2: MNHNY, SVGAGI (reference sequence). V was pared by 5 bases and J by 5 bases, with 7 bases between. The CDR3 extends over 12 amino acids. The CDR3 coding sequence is TGTGCCAGCAGTACGTATGACAATGAGCAGTTCTTC. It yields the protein CASSTYDNEQFF.

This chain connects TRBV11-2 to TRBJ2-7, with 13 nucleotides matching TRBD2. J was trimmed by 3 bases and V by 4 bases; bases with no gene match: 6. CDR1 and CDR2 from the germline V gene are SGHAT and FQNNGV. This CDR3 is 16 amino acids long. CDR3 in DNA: TGTGCCAGCAGCTCCACTCGACTAGCGGGGGGCTACGAGCAGTACTTC. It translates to CASSSTRLAGGYEQYF.

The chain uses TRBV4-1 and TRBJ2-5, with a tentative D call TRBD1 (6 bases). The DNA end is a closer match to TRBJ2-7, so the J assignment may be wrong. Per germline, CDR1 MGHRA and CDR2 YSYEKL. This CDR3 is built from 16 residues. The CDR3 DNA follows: TGCGCCAGCAGCCAAGACACACAGGGAATTTTGGGCGAGCAGTACTTC. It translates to CASSQDTQGILGEQYF.

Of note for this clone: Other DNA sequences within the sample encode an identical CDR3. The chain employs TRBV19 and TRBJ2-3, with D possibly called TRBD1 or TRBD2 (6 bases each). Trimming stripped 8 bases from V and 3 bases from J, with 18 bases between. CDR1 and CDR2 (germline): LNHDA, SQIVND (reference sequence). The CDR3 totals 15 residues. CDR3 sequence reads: CASSTGTVGTDTQYF. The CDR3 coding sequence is TGTGCCAGTTCTACAGGGACTGTGGGTACAGATACGCAGTATTTT.

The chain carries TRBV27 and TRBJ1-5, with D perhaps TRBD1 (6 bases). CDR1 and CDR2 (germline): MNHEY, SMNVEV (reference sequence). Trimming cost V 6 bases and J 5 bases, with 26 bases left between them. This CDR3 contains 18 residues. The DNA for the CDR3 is TGTGCCAGCAGCCCGGGACGAACAGGGTACCTCGGGGATCAGCCCCAGCATTTT. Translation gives CASSPGRTGYLGDQPQHF.

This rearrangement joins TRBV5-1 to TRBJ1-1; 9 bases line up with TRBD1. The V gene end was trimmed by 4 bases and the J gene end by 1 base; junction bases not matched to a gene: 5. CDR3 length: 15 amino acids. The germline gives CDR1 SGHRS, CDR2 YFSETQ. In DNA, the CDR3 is TGCGCCAGCAGCGCTCTACAGGGGGCGAACACTGAAGCTTTCTTT. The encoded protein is CASSALQGANTEAFF.

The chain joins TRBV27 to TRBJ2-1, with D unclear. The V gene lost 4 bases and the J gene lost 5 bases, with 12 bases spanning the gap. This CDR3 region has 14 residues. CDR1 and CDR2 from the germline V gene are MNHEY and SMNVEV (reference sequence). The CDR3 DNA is TGTGCCAGCAGTTCCCCTCCACAAAACAATGAGCAGTTCTTC. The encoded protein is CASSSPPQNNEQFF.

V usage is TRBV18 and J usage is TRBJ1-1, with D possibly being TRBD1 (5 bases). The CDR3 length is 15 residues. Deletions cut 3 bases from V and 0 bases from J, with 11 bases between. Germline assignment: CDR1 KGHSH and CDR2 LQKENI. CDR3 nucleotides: TGTGCCAGCTCACCGGGGCAAAACATGAACACTGAAGCTTTCTTT. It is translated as CASSPGQNMNTEAFF.